This T cell receptor beta chain originates from a study of blood T cell repertoires in COVID-19. Whole-study context: The study drew acute and convalescent COVID-19 samples from the United States, Italy and Spain. Nucleic acid was either cDNA or gDNA, and it came from T cells, B-cell-depleted T cells, or PBMCs.

In germline, CDR1 is SGHRS, CDR2 YFSETQ. The CDR3 loop spans 16 amino acids. Unmatched junction bases numbered 14, after V lost 4 bases and J lost 5 bases. Per the study methods: Quantification of nucleated cells was approximated via reference gene primer amplification. The method was immunoSEQ multiplex PCR; TCRdb's version includes in-frame clones alone and lacks a portion of them. The DNA gave D and trimming, while V, J and clone size come from that table. The sample lists 60,000 to 70,000 clones, roughly 81% occurring once. The chain has TRBV5-1 and TRBJ2-7; the match to TRBD1 covers 8 bases. The receptor's source is a man of 80 years or more with acute or convalescent COVID-19. The sequenced sample consisted of peripheral blood. The CDR3 DNA reads TGCGCCAGCAGCCGTGGACAGGGTATATCCAGCCACGAGCAGTACTTC. Encoded protein: CASSRGQGISSHEQYF.